Below, 22 T cell receptor beta chains from the same sample are listed, as sequenced in a study of T cells after yellow fever vaccination. Each CDR3 protein is one row after TCRdb ran MiXCR on the 5' RACE reads. The sample comprises a few hundred thousand distinct CDR3 sequences, 6.9% of which are singletons, and approximately 0.84% rests with the top ten. This material consisted of CD4+ T cells sorted from PBMCs, taken 15 days after the yellow fever booster vaccination. The source of these receptors is a man under 40 who received the YFV17D yellow fever vaccine.

The chain combines TRBV12-3 or TRBV12-4 with TRBJ1-6; a possible D gene is TRBD1 (5 bases). V was trimmed by 7 bases and J by 1 base, leaving 11 bases between them. This CDR3 region has 15 residues. The CDR3, as DNA: TGTGCCAGCACCGTACAGGCTTCCTATAATTCACCCCTCCACTTT. Residues: CASTVQASYNSPLHF.

Note on this clonotype: An end of the junction does not agree with germline; a read error may underlie this. V gene TRBV7-2 combines with J gene TRBJ2-1, with 12 bases matching TRBD2. The CDR3 covers 15 residues. The germline V gene has CDR1 SGHTA and CDR2 FQGNSA. The CDR3 protein is CASSRSSGRGNVQFF. The CDR3 DNA reads TGTGCCAGCAGCCGATCTAGCGGGAGGGGTAATGTGCAGTTCTTC.

This clonotype has only a few counts. Its ends do not fully match the called genes, so a read error is possible. This chain links TRBV20-1 with TRBJ2-7; the match to TRBD2 covers 8 bases. The CDR3 has 16 residues. Per the germline V gene, CDR1 is DFQATT and CDR2 is SNEGSKA (reference sequence). The CDR3 DNA follows: TGCTGTGCTAGAGATGAGGCGGGAGCGGGAGTCTACGAGCAGTACTTC. Amino acids: CCARDEAGAGVYEQYF.

The CDR3 here is CASNYRGPGTGELFF. The CDR3 DNA is TGTGCCAGCAACTACAGGGGGCCGGGCACCGGGGAGCTGTTTTTT. The genes are TRBV6-2 or TRBV6-3 and TRBJ2-2; 9 bases fit TRBD1. This CDR3 comprises 15 residues. CDR1 is MNHEY and CDR2 is SVGEGT in the germline V gene. The ends lost 7 bases at V and 4 bases at J; junction bases unmatched: 7.

This clonotype was detected many times. The chain links TRBV20-1 to TRBJ2-1, with 8 bases matching TRBD2. Germline V CDR1 and CDR2: DFQATT, SNEGSKA (reference sequence). CDR3 length: 13 residues. Trimming at V came to 6 bases and at J to 0 bases, leaving 1 base not matched to a gene. The CDR3, as DNA: TGCAGTGCCCGGGAGGGCTCCTACAATGAGCAGTTCTTC. This sequence encodes CSAREGSYNEQFF.

This clonotype was seen many times. The CDR3 protein is CASSQDLMGQGVNTEAFF. The CDR3, as DNA: TGTGCCAGCAGCCAAGATCTTATGGGGCAGGGGGTTAACACTGAAGCTTTCTTT. The chain recombines TRBV14 with TRBJ1-1; 7 bases map to TRBD1. Germline V gene data show CDR1 as SGHDN and CDR2 as FVKESK. Trimming took 0 bases from V and 2 from J; bases not matched to a gene: 12. The CDR3 extends over 18 amino acids.

V is TRBV3-1 and J is TRBJ2-6, with 8 bases identical to TRBD2. J lost 0 bases, V lost 0 bases, and 7 bases had no gene match. CDR3 length equals 19 residues. Germline V lookup: CDR1 LGHDT, CDR2 YNNKEL (reference sequence). The CDR3 sequence: CASSQDRGGRLSGANVLTF. CDR3 in DNA: TGTGCCAGCAGCCAAGATCGCGGGGGGCGCCTCTCTGGGGCCAACGTCCTGACTTTC.

CDR3 DNA sequence: TGTGCCAGCAGACACCTCGGACAGAGTAATTCACCCCTCCACTTT. Protein: CASRHLGQSNSPLHF. V and J are TRBV3-1 and TRBJ1-6, with D possibly matching TRBD1 (6 bases). Germline CDR1 is LGHDT and CDR2 is YNNKEL (reference sequence). V gave up 6 bases and J gave up 6 bases, with 15 bases separating them. This CDR3 has 15 residues.

This clonotype was picked up many times. This chain uses TRBV3-1 with TRBJ1-1; unclear D gene. Trimming stripped 4 bases from V and 4 bases from J, with 10 bases between. Per germline, CDR1 LGHDT and CDR2 YNNKEL (reference sequence). This CDR3 is built from 13 residues. CDR3 loop: CASSLDARTEAFF. The DNA for the CDR3 is TGTGCCAGCAGCCTCGACGCCCGCACTGAAGCTTTCTTT.

For the CDR3, the DNA is TGTGCCAGCAGCTCTCAGGGGGGCACAGATACGCAGTATTTT. Translating gives CASSSQGGTDTQYF. This chain connects TRBV7-3 to TRBJ2-3; 7 bases match TRBD1. CDR3 length equals 14 residues. The germline gives CDR1 SGHTA, CDR2 FQGTGA. V shed 4 bases, J shed 1 base, and the junction held 2 bases outside the gene matches. The full variable domain, in which reference TRBV7-3 and TRBJ2-3 provide the parts outside the CDR3, is GAGVSQTPSNKVTEKGKYVELRCDPISGHTALYWYRQSLGQGPEFLIYFQGTGAADDSGLPNDRFFAVRPEGSVSTLKIQRTERGDSAVYLCASSSQGGTDTQYFGPGTRLTVL.

CDR3: CASTVGSGQFF. Here the CDR3 DNA reads TGTGCCAGCACCGTCGGGAGTGGGCAGTTCTTC. The chain recombines TRBV28 with TRBJ2-1; D is possibly TRBD2 (6 bases). This CDR3 has 11 amino acids. Germline assignment: CDR1 MDHEN and CDR2 SYDVKM. The germline V and J ends were trimmed by 7 bases and 12 bases, with 13 bases remaining between them.

This clonotype was found a few times. The chain uses TRBV5-6 and TRBJ1-5, with D possibly TRBD1 on 5 matching bases. The CDR3 length is 14 residues. In germline, CDR1 is SGHDT, CDR2 YYEEEE. V was pared by 0 bases and J by 7 bases, with 11 bases between. The CDR3 region is CASSLAGGGQPQHF. CDR3 sequence (DNA): TGTGCCAGCAGCTTGGCCGGGGGAGGGCAGCCCCAGCATTTT. Full variable domain (remainder filled in from reference TRBV5-6 and TRBJ1-5): DAGVTQSPTHLIKTRGQQVTLRCSPKSGHDTVSWYQQALGQGPQFIFQYYEEEERQRGNFPDRFSGHQFPNYSSELNVNALLLGDSALYLCASSLAGGGQPQHFGDGTRLSIL.

In this sample, this clonotype turned up many times. This chain joins TRBV29-1 and TRBJ2-1; D is ambiguous. Germline-derived CDR1 and CDR2 are SQVTM and ANQGSEA. The germline V and J ends were trimmed by 4 bases and 7 bases, with 5 bases remaining between them. The CDR3 consists of 10 residues. CDR3 region: CSVGWNEQFF. The CDR3 DNA sequence: TGCAGCGTTGGTTGGAATGAGCAGTTCTTC.

This clonotype has only a few counts. The rearrangement links TRBV19 to TRBJ1-1; no clear D gene. The germline V gene encodes CDR1 LNHDA and CDR2 SQIVND (reference sequence). V gave up 4 bases and J gave up 4 bases, with 13 bases separating them. This CDR3 comprises 14 residues. The CDR3 protein is CASSRATRITEAFF. The CDR3 DNA reads as TGTGCCAGTAGTAGAGCTACCAGGATCACTGAAGCTTTCTTT.

CDR3 in amino acids: CASSESLLAGETQYF. The CDR3 DNA sequence: TGCGCCAGCAGTGAGTCACTGCTAGCGGGGGAGACCCAGTACTTC. The V gene is TRBV10-2, the J gene TRBJ2-5, with 9 bases matching TRBD2. Germline values: CDR1 WSHSY, CDR2 SAAADI. The CDR3 spans 15 residues. V lost 0 bases to trimming and J lost 5 bases; unmatched junction nucleotides: 4.

This sequence joins TRBV20-1 and TRBJ2-6; no clear D. Germline CDR1 reads DFQATT; CDR2 reads SNEGSKA (reference sequence). With 6 bases removed from V and 0 bases from J, the gap between germline ends came to 15 bases. This CDR3 region has 16 residues. The CDR3 bases are TGCAGTGCACCTACTACTGGTTTCTCTGGGGCCAACGTCCTGACTTTC. Protein product: CSAPTTGFSGANVLTF.

The chain recombines TRBV11-2 with TRBJ2-5, with 8 bases aligning to TRBD2. The germline V gene encodes CDR1 SGHAT and CDR2 FQNNGV. V lost 8 bases, J lost 5 bases, and 22 bases stayed unmatched. This CDR3 region has 18 residues. DNA for the CDR3: TGTGCCAGCGTCCTAAGCGGGAGAAACCATCAGATTCGGGAGACCCAGTACTTC. Protein product: CASVLSGRNHQIRETQYF. The whole variable domain, filled in from reference TRBV11-2 and TRBJ2-5, reads EAGVAQSPRYKIIEKRQSVAFWCNPISGHATLYWYQQILGQGPKLLIQFQNNGVVDDSQLPKDRFSAERLKGVDSTLKIQPAKLEDSAVYLCASVLSGRNHQIRETQYFGPGTRLLVL.

The gene calls are TRBV9 and TRBJ2-5; weak D call: TRBD1 (5 bases). The germline CDR1 and CDR2 sequences are SGDLS and YYNGEE. V gave up 4 bases and J gave up 0 bases, with 10 bases separating them. This CDR3 spans 14 amino acids. The CDR3 here is CASSYRQNQETQYF. CDR3 in DNA: TGTGCCAGCAGCTACCGACAGAACCAAGAGACCCAGTACTTC.

This clonotype was seen a few times. The J gene is TRBJ2-7, the V gene TRBV20-1, with D possibly being TRBD1 (5 bases). CDR3 length: 11 residues. Trimming stripped 5 bases from V and 6 bases from J, with 11 bases between. Germline-derived CDR1 and CDR2 are DFQATT and SNEGSKA (reference sequence). The DNA for the CDR3 is TGCAGTGCTCCTCAAAGGGGCGAGCAGTACTTC. Translated, it gives CSAPQRGEQYF.

The chain joins TRBV7-9 to TRBJ1-1, with D maybe TRBD1 (6 bases). The V gene's germline CDR1 is SEHNR and CDR2 FQNEAQ (reference sequence). Deletions cut 5 bases from V and 6 bases from J, with 13 bases between. The CDR3 is 13 residues long. The CDR3 loop is CASSNRAAAEAFF. As DNA, the CDR3 is TGTGCCAGCAGCAACAGGGCCGCGGCTGAAGCTTTCTTT. Combining the CDR3 with reference TRBV7-9 and TRBJ1-1 gives the whole variable domain DTGVSQNPRHKITKRGQNVTFRCDPISEHNRLYWYRQTLGQGPEFLTYFQNEAQLEKSRLLSDRFSAERPKGSFSTLEIQRTEQGDSAMYLCASSNRAAAEAFFGQGTRLTVV.

This clonotype came up a few times. The J gene is TRBJ2-7, the V gene TRBV6-5; possible D gene TRBD2, 5 bases. V lost 4 bases and J 4 bases, leaving 20 bases between the germline ends. This CDR3 has 16 amino acids. The germline CDR1 and CDR2 sequences are MNHEY and SVGAGI. The CDR3 nucleotides are TGTGCCAGCAGTTCCCCCACACTAGGAGGTCGGTACGAGCAGTACTTC. Translation: CASSSPTLGGRYEQYF.

This clonotype came up a few times. The chain recombines TRBV6-5 with TRBJ2-2; TRBD2 aligns across 9 bases. The CDR3 loop spans 15 amino acids. Germline V lookup: CDR1 MNHEY, CDR2 SVGAGI. The V segment lost 5 bases and the J segment 6 bases; nucleotides outside the gene matches: 7. CDR3 nucleotides: TGTGCCAGCAGTCCGGGACTAGCATCGGCCGGGGAGCTGTTTTTT. This codes for CASSPGLASAGELFF.